Below, 30 T cell receptor beta chains from the same sample are listed, as sequenced in a study of blood T cell repertoires in COVID-19. TCRdb's table, derived via immunoSEQ multiplex PCR, lists solely in-frame clones and lacks some. The sample records about 15,000 clones, roughly 88% being singletons. Sequencing was performed on peripheral blood. The receptors were sampled from a man in his 70s in a cohort sampled during active COVID-19.

The chain links TRBV28 to TRBJ1-2; 8 bases are shared with TRBD1. This CDR3 has 16 amino acids. Germline V gene data show CDR1 as MDHEN and CDR2 as SYDVKM. With 6 bases clipped from V and 4 bases from J, the junction kept 13 bases outside the gene matches. CDR3 nucleotide sequence: TGTGCCAGCAGACTACCAACTCAGGGGGCTAGCTATGGCTACACCTTC. Translating it yields CASRLPTQGASYGYTF.

The sample holds a few counts of this clone. The rearrangement uses TRBV7-2 and TRBJ2-3; D might be TRBD2 (5 bases). The V gene lost 0 bases and the J gene lost 6 bases, with 16 bases spanning the gap. The CDR3 sequence is 16 residues long. Germline CDR1 and CDR2: SGHTA and FQGNSA. The CDR3 loop is CASSLALHREADTQYF. The DNA of the CDR3 is TGTGCCAGCAGCTTAGCGTTACACCGGGAAGCGGATACGCAGTATTTT.

The chain combines TRBV2 with TRBJ1-5, with TRBD1 identical over 7 bases. The germline gives CDR1 SNHLY, CDR2 FYNNEI. The CDR3 is made up of 15 amino acids. Trimming at V came to 5 bases and at J to 4 bases, leaving 8 bases not matched to a gene. CDR3 sequence: CASSRDRVGNQPQHF. Written as DNA, the CDR3 is TGTGCCAGCAGTCGAGACAGGGTAGGGAATCAGCCCCAGCATTTT.

This clone was found once. This chain uses TRBV19 with TRBJ2-6; possibly TRBD1 for D (5 bases). The V end lost 3 bases, the J end lost 2 bases, and 8 bases lay between the germline ends. This CDR3 has 15 amino acids. Germline V CDR1 and CDR2: LNHDA, SQIVND (reference sequence). CDR3 sequence: CASSIGRAGANVLTF. CDR3 sequence (DNA): TGTGCCAGTAGTATTGGCAGGGCTGGGGCCAACGTCCTGACTTTC.

The chain employs TRBV27 and TRBJ2-7; 7 bases fit TRBD2. V shed 0 bases and J 2 bases; nucleotides not matched to a gene: 4. The germline gives CDR1 MNHEY, CDR2 SMNVEV (reference sequence). The CDR3 covers 15 residues. CDR3 region: CASSLSRGGTYEQYF. As DNA, the CDR3 is TGTGCCAGCAGTTTATCGAGGGGAGGGACCTACGAGCAGTACTTC.

The chain recombines TRBV6-5 with TRBJ1-2; 7 bases fit TRBD1. This CDR3 is 14 amino acids long. With V trimmed by 6 bases and J by 3 bases, 7 bases remained unmatched. In germline, CDR1 is MNHEY, CDR2 SVGAGI. DNA of the CDR3: TGTGCCAGCAGGATACAGGGGTTGGACTATGGCTACACCTTC. This gives the protein CASRIQGLDYGYTF.

The chain links TRBV6-6 to TRBJ2-4, with TRBD2 matching 7 bases. The CDR3 contains 15 residues. J lost 1 base, V lost 2 bases, and 2 bases had no gene match. Germline CDR1 reads MNHNY; CDR2 reads SVGAGI (reference sequence). CDR3 residues: CASSYGREAKNIQYF. CDR3 in DNA: TGTGCCAGCAGTTACGGGAGGGAGGCCAAAAACATTCAGTACTTC.

This sequence joins TRBV7-3 and TRBJ2-5; 8 bases map to TRBD1. The CDR3 runs to 13 residues. Germline loops: CDR1 SGHTA, CDR2 FQGTGA. Trimming at V came to 3 bases and at J to 4 bases, leaving 1 base not matched to a gene. DNA for the CDR3: TGTGCCAGCAGCTTTACAGGGGGAGAGACCCAGTACTTC. As protein: CASSFTGGETQYF.

The gene calls are TRBV6-5 and TRBJ2-5; 7 bases line up with TRBD2. This CDR3 has 15 amino acids. From germline, CDR1 is MNHEY and CDR2 SVGAGI. The J segment lost 4 bases and the V segment lost 8 bases, leaving 13 bases of the junction unmatched. CDR3 sequence (DNA): TGTGCCAGCCGTCTTCGGGGAGGGCCTGGAGAGACCCAGTACTTC. Its protein is CASRLRGGPGETQYF.

The chain recombines TRBV25-1 with TRBJ1-2, with 9 bases identical to TRBD1. This CDR3 spans 15 amino acids. Germline V gene lookup returns CDR1 MGHDK and CDR2 SYGVNS. V lost 5 bases to trimming and J lost 8 bases; unmatched junction nucleotides: 12. CDR3 region: CASSPWGGQGRGYTF. The CDR3 nucleotides are TGTGCCAGCAGTCCTTGGGGGGGACAGGGACGCGGCTACACCTTC.

This sequence joins TRBV24-1 and TRBJ2-1; possible D gene TRBD1, 7 bases. The germline V gene has CDR1 KGHDR and CDR2 SFDVKD. There are 16 residues in the CDR3. V lost 6 bases and J 8 bases, leaving 22 bases between the germline ends. In nucleotides, the CDR3 is TGTGCCACCAGTACCGACGGAGGGGGCGGTAGCTATGAGCAGTTCTTC. Translating it yields CATSTDGGGGSYEQFF.

V gene TRBV6-2 or TRBV6-3 combines with J gene TRBJ1-1, with 7 bases fitting TRBD1. The CDR3 covers 14 residues. With 5 bases clipped from V and 1 base from J, the junction kept 4 bases outside the gene matches. Germline lookup yields CDR1 MNHEY and CDR2 SVGEGT. The CDR3 region is CASSPGTANTEAFF. The CDR3 DNA sequence: TGTGCCAGCAGTCCCGGGACAGCGAACACTGAAGCTTTCTTT.

The rearrangement uses TRBV11-3 and TRBJ2-3; D possibly corresponds to TRBD1 (5 bases). Germline V CDR1 and CDR2: SGHNT, YENEEA. V was trimmed by 1 base and J by 1 base, leaving 9 bases between them. The CDR3 runs to 15 residues. The CDR3 nucleotides are TGTGCCAGCAGCTTAGGATTAGGGGGCACAGATACGCAGTATTTT. Residues: CASSLGLGGTDTQYF. Filled out from reference TRBV11-3 and TRBJ2-3, the complete variable domain reads EAGVVQSPRYKIIEKKQPVAFWCNPISGHNTLYWYLQNLGQGPELLIRYENEEAVDDSQLPKDRFSAERLKGVDSTLKIQPAELGDSAVYLCASSLGLGGTDTQYFGPGTRLTVL.

This clone has more than one count but fewer than ten. The V gene is TRBV7-9, the J gene TRBJ2-5; TRBD2 matches 7 bases. V trimming: 3 bases; J trimming: 3 bases; junction bases outside the gene matches: 10. The CDR3 length is 16 residues. Germline values: CDR1 SEHNR, CDR2 FQNEAQ (reference sequence). The CDR3 sequence is CASSFPRWAGEETQYF. CDR3 in DNA: TGTGCCAGCAGCTTCCCCAGGTGGGCGGGAGAAGAGACCCAGTACTTC. The complete variable domain, with remaining parts taken from reference TRBV7-9 and TRBJ2-5, reads DTGVSQNPRHKITKRGQNVTFRCDPISEHNRLYWYRQTLGQGPEFLTYFQNEAQLEKSRLLSDRFSAERPKGSFSTLEIQRTEQGDSAMYLCASSFPRWAGEETQYFGPGTRLLVL.

The chain links TRBV11-2 to TRBJ1-5; 8 nucleotides agree with TRBD1. The germline V gene has CDR1 SGHAT and CDR2 FQNNGV. The CDR3 has 15 residues. V dropped 5 bases and J dropped 6; count of bases not matched to a gene: 9. DNA of the CDR3: TGTGCCAGCAGCCCGGGACAGGACTTTATTCAGCCCCAGCATTTT. Translating it yields CASSPGQDFIQPQHF. Variable domain in full (rest from reference TRBV11-2 and TRBJ1-5): EAGVAQSPRYKIIEKRQSVAFWCNPISGHATLYWYQQILGQGPKLLIQFQNNGVVDDSQLPKDRFSAERLKGVDSTLKIQPAKLEDSAVYLCASSPGQDFIQPQHFGDGTRLSIL.

This clone was seen a handful of times. V usage is TRBV11-2 and J usage is TRBJ2-2, with D maybe TRBD2 (7 bases). CDR1 is SGHAT and CDR2 is FQNNGV in the germline V gene. The CDR3 contains 16 residues. Trimming cost V 4 bases and J 1 base, with 13 bases left between them. The CDR3: CASSSKRDMNTGELFF. The CDR3 nucleotides are TGTGCCAGCAGCTCCAAGCGGGACATGAACACCGGGGAGCTGTTTTTT.

The J gene is TRBJ1-2, the V gene TRBV5-5, with TRBD1 matching 10 bases. CDR3 length equals 15 residues. J was trimmed by 5 bases and V by 4 bases; bases with no gene match: 8. Germline lookup yields CDR1 SGHKS and CDR2 YYEKEE (reference sequence). The CDR3 sequence: CASSVLGQGEYGYTF. The CDR3 coding sequence is TGTGCCAGCAGCGTCCTCGGACAGGGGGAATATGGCTACACCTTC.

The CDR3 sequence is CASSLESRAVTEAFF. CDR3 DNA sequence: TGCGCCAGCAGCTTGGAATCCAGGGCGGTCACTGAAGCTTTCTTT. The chain combines TRBV5-1 with TRBJ1-1, with D possibly matching TRBD1 (5 bases). The V end was cut by 0 bases, the J end by 4 bases, with 13 bases between. CDR3 length equals 15 residues. Germline V CDR1 and CDR2: SGHRS, YFSETQ.

V gene TRBV27 combines with J gene TRBJ2-6; 10 positions agree with TRBD1. Germline CDR1 reads MNHEY; CDR2 reads SMNVEV (reference sequence). The CDR3 contains 16 residues. V dropped 3 bases and J dropped 5; count of bases not matched to a gene: 4. DNA for the CDR3: TGTGCCAGCAGTTTGACAGGGGGCGGGTGGGCCAACGTCCTGACTTTC. It translates to CASSLTGGGWANVLTF.

The rearrangement joins TRBV5-6 to TRBJ1-3; tentatively, D is TRBD1 (5 bases). The V gene's germline CDR1 is SGHDT and CDR2 YYEEEE. V lost 3 bases, J lost 8 bases, and 9 bases lay in between. This CDR3 spans 12 amino acids. The CDR3 DNA reads as TGTGCCAGCAGCTCGGGACTACACACCATATATTTT. It is translated as CASSSGLHTIYF.

The chain has TRBV4-1 and TRBJ1-1, with TRBD1 matching over 7 bases. The length of the CDR3 is 15 residues. Germline V gene data show CDR1 as MGHRA and CDR2 as YSYEKL. The junction had 5 bases not matched to a gene; V was cut back by 1 base and J by 3 bases. The CDR3 coding sequence is TGCGCCAGCAGCCAAGGACAGGGAGTTGACACTGAAGCTTTCTTT. Encoded protein: CASSQGQGVDTEAFF.

The chain has TRBV19 and TRBJ2-2, with TRBD2 matching over 14 bases. With 5 bases clipped from V and 5 bases from J, the junction kept 7 bases outside the gene matches. The CDR3 is 17 amino acids. Germline values: CDR1 LNHDA, CDR2 SQIVND (reference sequence). CDR3 DNA: TGTGCCAGTAGTTCCGGACTAGCGGGAGGAGGGACCGGGGAGCTGTTTTTT. Its translation: CASSSGLAGGGTGELFF.

The J gene is TRBJ2-2, the V gene TRBV18; possible D gene TRBD2, 6 bases. The CDR3 spans 15 residues. CDR1 is KGHSH, CDR2 LQKENI, per germline. The V end was cut by 3 bases, the J end by 7 bases, with 15 bases between. The CDR3: CASSPTGTVNGELFF. In DNA form, the CDR3 reads TGTGCCAGCTCACCGACCGGGACTGTGAACGGGGAGCTGTTTTTT.

This chain uses TRBV19 with TRBJ2-1, with D tentatively TRBD1 (6 bases). Trimming pared 1 base from V and 10 bases from J, leaving 17 bases between. The germline CDR1 and CDR2 sequences are LNHDA and SQIVND (reference sequence). This CDR3 is built from 15 residues. CDR3 DNA sequence: TGTGCCAGTAGTATAGCCCCGGGACATGGGATAGAGCAGTTCTTC. Translating gives CASSIAPGHGIEQFF.

CDR3: CASSLLRGRTGELFF. The CDR3 coding sequence is TGTGCCAGCAGCTTGCTCAGGGGGCGGACCGGGGAGCTGTTTTTT. This rearrangement joins TRBV7-8 to TRBJ2-2; the match to TRBD1 covers 8 bases. This CDR3 contains 15 residues. The J segment lost 5 bases and the V segment lost 3 bases, leaving 5 bases of the junction unmatched. Looked up from germline, CDR1 is SGHVS and CDR2 is FQNEAQ.

This clone was recorded a few times. The rearrangement joins TRBV7-2 to TRBJ2-7; no definite D call. The CDR3 loop spans 15 amino acids. Germline V lookup: CDR1 SGHTA, CDR2 FQGNSA. The V and J ends lost 7 bases and 2 bases respectively, with 18 bases between them. The CDR3: CASTPERIATYEQYF. The CDR3 DNA is TGTGCCAGCACCCCTGAACGTATTGCTACCTACGAGCAGTACTTC.

This clone is medium-sized (0.01 to 0.1%) by share. The chain combines TRBV30 with TRBJ2-1; 7 nucleotides line up with TRBD1. Losses at the gene ends were 8 bases for V and 6 bases for J; bases not matched to a gene: 7. Per germline, CDR1 GTSNPN and CDR2 SVGIG (reference sequence). There are 12 residues in the CDR3. The CDR3 reads CARMTGLNEQFF. The CDR3, as DNA: TGTGCCCGGATGACAGGGCTCAATGAGCAGTTCTTC.

The chain employs TRBV7-2 and TRBJ2-7; 10 bases fit TRBD2. V lost 1 base to trimming and J lost 6 bases; unmatched junction nucleotides: 9. Germline V gene data show CDR1 as SGHTA and CDR2 as FQGNSA. CDR3 size: 16 residues. In nucleotides, the CDR3 is TGTGCCAGCAGCTTAGGATGGGGACTAGCGTCGGGCGAGCAGTACTTC. This encodes CASSLGWGLASGEQYF.

The J gene is TRBJ2-2, the V gene TRBV7-3; TRBD1 aligns across 7 bases. The CDR3 is made up of 16 amino acids. The ends lost 4 bases at V and 4 bases at J; junction bases unmatched: 9. Germline lookup yields CDR1 SGHTA and CDR2 FQGTGA. The CDR3 sequence is CASSSGPQGVTGELFF. The CDR3 DNA sequence: TGTGCCAGCAGCTCGGGGCCCCAGGGGGTCACCGGGGAGCTGTTTTTT.

This clone was counted a single time. This chain links TRBV30 with TRBJ1-1; 7 nucleotides align to TRBD1. The CDR3 is 11 amino acids. V trimming: 7 bases; J trimming: 9 bases; junction bases outside the gene matches: 8. Germline CDR1 is GTSNPN and CDR2 is SVGIG (reference sequence). CDR3 loop: CALLDRAKAFF. The DNA for the CDR3 is TGTGCCTTGCTTGACAGGGCAAAAGCTTTCTTT. The full variable domain, its missing parts supplied by reference TRBV30 and TRBJ1-1, is SQTIHQWPATLVQPVGSPLSLECTVEGTSNPNLYWYRQAAGRGLQLLFYSVGIGQISSEVPQNLSASRPQDRQFILSSKKLLLSDSGFYLCALLDRAKAFFGQGTRLTVV.